A selection of T cell receptor beta chains follows, all from one sample in a study of blood T cells in healthy people across ages. MiXCR, applied by TCRdb to the 5' RACE reads, yields one record per CDR3 protein. The sample holds roughly 1.5 million distinct CDR3 sequences, less than 45% seen once. The specimen was blood. Every receptor here comes from a woman aged 18-29 years in good health. Each CDR3 is given with its conserved first and last residue.

J: TRBJ1-4; V: TRBV7-2; CDR3: CASSPSFGNEKLFF
J: TRBJ2-3; V: TRBV7-9; CDR3: CASSLAPSPSTDTQYF
J: TRBJ1-1; V: TRBV7-9; CDR3: CASIIGGYTEAFF
J: TRBJ2-5; V: TRBV9; CDR3: CASSDALLGRETQYF
J: TRBJ1-1; V: TRBV5-1; CDR3: CASSPRPSGGTEAFF
J: TRBJ2-1; V: TRBV14; CDR3: CASSQGPGEFGNEQFF
J: TRBJ2-5; V: TRBV5-1; CDR3: CASSLGQSHLKETQYF
J: TRBJ2-2; V: TRBV14; CDR3: CASSQDQAHTGELFF
J: TRBJ1-1; V: TRBV29-1; CDR3: CSTSYDGTEAFF
J: TRBJ2-7; V: TRBV12-3/TRBV12-4; CDR3: CASSPGQGEGGYEQYF
J: TRBJ1-5; V: TRBV30; CDR3: CAWRSRGSNQPQHF
J: TRBJ2-2; V: TRBV6-6; CDR3: CASSKGQGNGELFF
J: TRBJ2-3; V: TRBV5-1; CDR3: CASSPKFTDTQYF
J: TRBJ1-2; V: TRBV11-2; CDR3: CASSVGTARGYTF
J: TRBJ1-4; V: TRBV4-3; CDR3: CASSLWDSLNEKLFF
J: TRBJ2-7; V: TRBV12-3/TRBV12-4; CDR3: CASSLERAAYYEQYF
J: TRBJ2-7; V: TRBV27; CDR3: CASSLQGYNGEQYF
J: TRBJ2-7; V: TRBV15; CDR3: CATSSGTLNEQYF
J: TRBJ2-7; V: TRBV20-1; CDR3: CSALSRTGAYEQYF
J: TRBJ2-5; V: TRBV12-3/TRBV12-4; CDR3: CASSLYSRGLRGLSQETQYF
J: TRBJ1-4; V: TRBV4-1; CDR3: CASSSPTGGNEKLFF
J: TRBJ2-3; V: TRBV6-2/TRBV6-3; CDR3: CASSGSRGPGDTQYF
J: TRBJ1-6; V: TRBV12-3/TRBV12-4; CDR3: CASSLGENSPLHF
J: TRBJ1-6; V: TRBV28; CDR3: CASSLSRRASSPLHF
J: TRBJ1-1; V: TRBV20-1; CDR3: CSAREPGQGINTEAFF
J: TRBJ2-2; V: TRBV5-8; CDR3: CASSFTRTGAAGELFF
J: TRBJ2-7; V: TRBV25-1; CDR3: CASSVTSSYEQYF
J: TRBJ2-2; V: TRBV28; CDR3: CASSTSGAGTGELFF
J: TRBJ2-3; V: TRBV2; CDR3: CASKAFVGPTSTDTQYF
J: TRBJ1-5; V: TRBV20-1; CDR3: CSARAGINQPQHF
J: TRBJ2-7; V: TRBV10-3; CDR3: CAIGRDLYEQYF
J: TRBJ2-1; V: TRBV7-2; CDR3: CASSLESSNEQFF
J: TRBJ1-2; V: TRBV12-3/TRBV12-4; CDR3: CASSVFESGGYTF
J: TRBJ2-7; V: TRBV10-3; CDR3: CAISESAGTEQYF
J: TRBJ1-1; V: TRBV6-1; CDR3: CASMLGGPNTEAFF
J: TRBJ1-4; V: TRBV6-6; CDR3: CASSYLGGGVANEKLFF
J: TRBJ1-1; V: TRBV29-1; CDR3: CSAVTRMNTEAFF
J: TRBJ1-2; V: TRBV6-5; CDR3: CASMRTGTYGYTF
J: TRBJ2-1; V: TRBV27; CDR3: CASSLGVSTYNEQFF
J: TRBJ2-3; V: TRBV20-1; CDR3: CSVSGSADTQYF
J: TRBJ2-3; V: TRBV7-2; CDR3: CASSLPPSTDTQYF
J: TRBJ2-3; V: TRBV28; CDR3: CASSPQTQTSTDTQYF
J: TRBJ1-6; V: TRBV4-3; CDR3: CASSQDLFSTGPIYNSPLHF
J: TRBJ2-1; V: TRBV9; CDR3: CASSVGISLYNEQFF
J: TRBJ2-7; V: TRBV29-1; CDR3: CSVAPGSQEAQYF